This T cell receptor (beta chain) was retrieved from a study of cytomegalovirus exposure and HLA in healthy donors. Study information: Among approximately 390 genotyped donors, 65% to 90% fell in the Caucasian-associated ancestry cluster. Study-level findings and limits: Most likely, a cluster of highly shared sequence variants arose as a sequencing artifact. In a later analysis, HLA-associated beta chains showed higher expansion and lower generation probabilities than comparable chains.

PCR primers comprised 60 Vbeta and 13 Jbeta primers. Produced via immunoSEQ multiplex PCR; TCRdb's table is partial and in-frame only. Its listing shows 96,000 or so clones. As concerns this clone: The antigen is unknown.

Trimming removed 3 bases from V and 6 bases from J, with 23 bases in between. Germline V gene sequence: CDR1 MNHNS, CDR2 SASEGT. The CDR3 totals 17 residues. This TCR derives from a woman aged 25 to 39 in good health and CMV-seronegative. The sample consisted of PBMCs. V and J are TRBV6-1 and TRBJ2-5; D is perhaps TRBD2 (6 bases). CDR3 in amino acids: CASSDPMDYGKGKTQYF. The CDR3 DNA follows: TGTGCCAGCAGTGACCCTATGGACTATGGAAAAGGGAAGACCCAGTACTTC.